This TCR beta chain is drawn from a study of T cells in Graves' hyperthyroidism and ophthalmopathy. RNA transcripts yielded amplified TCR beta CDR3 regions. An initial round of RT-PCR targeting the TCR CDR3 relied on the HTBI primer set. TCRdb reanalysed the multiplex PCR reads using MiXCR and keeps one entry per CDR3 protein. The sample shows 300,000 to 400,000 distinct CDR3 sequences, under 25% of them seen only once. This clonotype was seen ten or more times. The length of the CDR3 is 15 residues. The V gene lost 0 bases and the J gene lost 2 bases, with 8 bases spanning the gap. Per the germline V gene, CDR1 is ENHRY and CDR2 is SYGVKD.

Material for sequencing was blood. This sequence joins TRBV10-3 and TRBJ2-1; tentative D call: TRBD1 (5 bases). This TCR was sampled from a woman aged 50 to 65 with Graves' hyperthyroidism. The CDR3 sequence: CAISESADTYNEQFF. The DNA of the CDR3 is TGTGCCATCAGTGAGTCGGCGGACACCTACAATGAGCAGTTCTTC.